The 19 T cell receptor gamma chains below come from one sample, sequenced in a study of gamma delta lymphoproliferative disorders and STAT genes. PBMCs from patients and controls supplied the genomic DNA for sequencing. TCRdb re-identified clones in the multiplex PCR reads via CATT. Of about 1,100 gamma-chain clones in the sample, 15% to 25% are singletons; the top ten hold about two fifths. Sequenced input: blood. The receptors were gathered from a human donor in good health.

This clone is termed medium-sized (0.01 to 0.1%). CDR3 sequence: CANFSTHKKLF. The CDR3 DNA follows: TGTGCCAACTTTTCAACCCATAAGAAACTCTTT. The chain uses TRGV2 and TRGJ1 or TRGJ2. TCRdb gives no J gene; it was assigned here by matching the DNA to germline. Germline CDR1 reads EGSNGY; CDR2 reads YDSYNSKV. The CDR3 runs to 11 residues. V trimming: 11 bases; J trimming: 8 bases; junction bases outside the gene matches: 12.

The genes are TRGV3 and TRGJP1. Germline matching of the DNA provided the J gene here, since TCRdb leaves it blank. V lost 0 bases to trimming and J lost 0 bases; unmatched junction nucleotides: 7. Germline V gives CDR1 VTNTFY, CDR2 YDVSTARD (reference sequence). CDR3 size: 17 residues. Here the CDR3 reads CATWDRHRNTTGWFKIF. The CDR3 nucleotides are TGTGCCACCTGGGACAGGCACAGAAATACCACTGGTTGGTTCAAGATATTT.

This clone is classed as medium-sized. This CDR3 is CATWERLPGKLF. CDR3 bases: TGTGCCACCTGGGAACGGCTTCCCGGGAAACTCTTT. The chain carries TRGV2 and TRGJ1 or TRGJ2. The J gene was not available in TCRdb and was assigned here by matching the DNA to germline segments. Germline values: CDR1 EGSNGY, CDR2 YDSYNSKV. The CDR3 is 12 amino acids. With 4 bases clipped from V and 12 bases from J, the junction kept 12 bases outside the gene matches.

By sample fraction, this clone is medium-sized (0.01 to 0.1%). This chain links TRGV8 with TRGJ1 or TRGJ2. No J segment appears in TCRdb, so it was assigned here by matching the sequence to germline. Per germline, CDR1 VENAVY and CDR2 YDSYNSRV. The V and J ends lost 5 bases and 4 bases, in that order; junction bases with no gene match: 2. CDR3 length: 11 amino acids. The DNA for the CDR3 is TGTGCCACCTGGGGATATTATAAGAAACTCTTT. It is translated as CATWGYYKKLF.

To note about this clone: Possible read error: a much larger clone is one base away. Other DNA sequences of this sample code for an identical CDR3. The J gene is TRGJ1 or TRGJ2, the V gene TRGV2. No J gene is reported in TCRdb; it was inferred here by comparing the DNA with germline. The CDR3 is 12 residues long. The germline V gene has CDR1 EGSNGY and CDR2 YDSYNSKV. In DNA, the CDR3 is TGCGCCACCTGGGACGGGGCGCCCCAGAAACTCTTT. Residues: CATWDGAPQKLF.

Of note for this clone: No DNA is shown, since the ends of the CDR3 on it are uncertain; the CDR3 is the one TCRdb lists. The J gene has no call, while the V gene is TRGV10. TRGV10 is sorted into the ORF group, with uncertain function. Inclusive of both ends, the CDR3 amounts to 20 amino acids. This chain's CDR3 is CAAWDRALIIRNSLAVEQHF.

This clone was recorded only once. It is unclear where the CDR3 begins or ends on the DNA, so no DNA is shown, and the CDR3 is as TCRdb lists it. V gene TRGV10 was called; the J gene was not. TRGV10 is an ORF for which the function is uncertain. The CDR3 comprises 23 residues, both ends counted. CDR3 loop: CAAWDYPGARIIIRNSLAVEQHF.

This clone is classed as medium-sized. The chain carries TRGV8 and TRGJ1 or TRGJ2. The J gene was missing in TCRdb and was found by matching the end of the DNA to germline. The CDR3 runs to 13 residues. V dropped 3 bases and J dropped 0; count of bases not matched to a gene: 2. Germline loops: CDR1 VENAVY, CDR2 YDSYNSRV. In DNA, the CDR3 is TGTGCCACCTGGGATCCGAATTATTATAAGAAACTCTTT. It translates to CATWDPNYYKKLF.

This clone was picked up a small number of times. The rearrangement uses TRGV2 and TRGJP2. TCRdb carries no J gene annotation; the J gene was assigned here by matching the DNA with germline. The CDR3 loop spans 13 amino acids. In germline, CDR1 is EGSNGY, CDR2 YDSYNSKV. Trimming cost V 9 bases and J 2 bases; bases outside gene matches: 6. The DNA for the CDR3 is TGTGCCACCCGATTAAGTAGTGATTGGATCAAGACGTTT. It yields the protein CATRLSSDWIKTF.

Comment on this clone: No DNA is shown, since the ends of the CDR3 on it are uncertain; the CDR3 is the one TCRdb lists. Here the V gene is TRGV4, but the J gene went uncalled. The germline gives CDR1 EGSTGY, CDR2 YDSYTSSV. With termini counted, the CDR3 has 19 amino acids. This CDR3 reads CATWEKNIIRTSLAVEQHF.

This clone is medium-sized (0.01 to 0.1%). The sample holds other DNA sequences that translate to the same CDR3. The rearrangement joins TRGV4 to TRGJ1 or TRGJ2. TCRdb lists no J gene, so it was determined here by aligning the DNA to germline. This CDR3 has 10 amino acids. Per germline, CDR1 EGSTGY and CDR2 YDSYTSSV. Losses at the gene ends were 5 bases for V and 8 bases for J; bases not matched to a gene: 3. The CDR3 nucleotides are TGTGCCACCTGGGGTGATAAGAAACTCTTT. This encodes CATWGDKKLF.

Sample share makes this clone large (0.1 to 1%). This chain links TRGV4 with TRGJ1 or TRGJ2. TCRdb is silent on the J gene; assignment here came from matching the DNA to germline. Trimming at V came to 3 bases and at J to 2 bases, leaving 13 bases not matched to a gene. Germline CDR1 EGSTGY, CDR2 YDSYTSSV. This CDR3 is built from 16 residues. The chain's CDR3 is CATWDSPPHYYYKKLF. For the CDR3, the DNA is TGTGCCACCTGGGATTCCCCTCCTCATTATTATTATAAGAAACTCTTT.

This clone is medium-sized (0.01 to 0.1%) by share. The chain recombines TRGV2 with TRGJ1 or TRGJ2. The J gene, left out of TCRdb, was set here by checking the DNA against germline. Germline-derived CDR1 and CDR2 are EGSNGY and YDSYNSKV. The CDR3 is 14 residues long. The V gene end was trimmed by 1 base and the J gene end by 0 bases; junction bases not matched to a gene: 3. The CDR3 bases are TGTGCCACCTGGGACGGTACGAATTATTATAAGAAACTCTTT. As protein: CATWDGTNYYKKLF.

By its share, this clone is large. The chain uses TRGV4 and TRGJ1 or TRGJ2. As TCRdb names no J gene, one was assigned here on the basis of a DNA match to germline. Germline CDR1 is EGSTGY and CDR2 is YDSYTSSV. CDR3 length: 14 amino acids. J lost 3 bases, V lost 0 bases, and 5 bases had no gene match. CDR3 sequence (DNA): TGTGCCACCTGGGATGGGCTAATTTATTATAAGAAACTCTTT. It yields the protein CATWDGLIYYKKLF.

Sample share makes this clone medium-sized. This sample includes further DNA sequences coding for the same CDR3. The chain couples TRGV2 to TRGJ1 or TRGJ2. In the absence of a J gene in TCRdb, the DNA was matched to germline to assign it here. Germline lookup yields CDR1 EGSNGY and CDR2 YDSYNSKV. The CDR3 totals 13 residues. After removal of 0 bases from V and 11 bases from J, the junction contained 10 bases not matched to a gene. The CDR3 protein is CATWDGQEFEKLF. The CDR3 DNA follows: TGTGCCACCTGGGACGGGCAAGAATTTGAGAAACTCTTT.

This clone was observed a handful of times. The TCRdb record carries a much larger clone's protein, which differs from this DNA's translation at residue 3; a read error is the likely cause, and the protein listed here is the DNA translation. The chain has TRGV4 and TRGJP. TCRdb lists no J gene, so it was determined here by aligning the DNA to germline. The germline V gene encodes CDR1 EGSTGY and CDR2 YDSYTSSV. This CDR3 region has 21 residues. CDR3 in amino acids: CAPWDGHTNRVEELGKKIKVF. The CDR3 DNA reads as TGTGCCCCCTGGGATGGGCACACGAACCGAGTTGAAGAGTTGGGCAAAAAAATCAAGGTATTT.

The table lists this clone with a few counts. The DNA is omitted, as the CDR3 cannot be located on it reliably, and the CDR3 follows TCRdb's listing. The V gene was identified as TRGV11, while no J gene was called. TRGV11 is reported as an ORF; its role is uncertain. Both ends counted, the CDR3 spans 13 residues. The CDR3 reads CTTVPAGWDKKLF.

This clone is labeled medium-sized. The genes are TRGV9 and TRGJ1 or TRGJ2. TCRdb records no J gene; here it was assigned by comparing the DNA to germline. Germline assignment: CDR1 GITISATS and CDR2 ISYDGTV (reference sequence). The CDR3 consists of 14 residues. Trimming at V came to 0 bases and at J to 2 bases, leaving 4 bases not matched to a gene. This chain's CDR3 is CALWEVRDYYKKLF. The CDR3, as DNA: TGTGCCTTGTGGGAGGTGCGGGATTATTATAAGAAACTCTTT.

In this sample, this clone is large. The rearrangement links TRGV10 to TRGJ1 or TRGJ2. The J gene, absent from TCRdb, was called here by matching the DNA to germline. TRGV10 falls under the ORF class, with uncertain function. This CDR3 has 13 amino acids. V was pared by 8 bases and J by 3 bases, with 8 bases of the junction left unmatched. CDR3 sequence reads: CAAWDRLYYKKLF. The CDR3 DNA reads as TGTGCTGCGTGGGACCGTCTTTATTATAAGAAACTCTTT.